This is a list of T cell receptor beta chains from one sample in a study of cytomegalovirus exposure and HLA in healthy donors. Sequenced by immunoSEQ multiplex PCR; TCRdb stores in-frame clones only, minus some. The sample records some 150,000 clones, about three quarters being singletons. The sequenced material came from PBMCs. Receptors originate from a man aged 40-49 years in good health and CMV-seropositive. Each CDR3 is given with its conserved first and last residue. A D gene is named only where the DNA matches it firmly. Size values are once, few and many counts, or a class for expanded clones, and some rows have none.

clone size,J gene,V gene,D gene,CDR3 DNA,CDR3 protein
-,TRBJ1-1,TRBV6-1,TRBD1,TGTGCCAGCGGTAACCGGGACAGCTCGGTGTATGCTTTCTTT,CASGNRDSSVYAFF
few,TRBJ2-1,TRBV6-4,TRBD2,TGTGCCAGCAGTGAAACTAGCGGGATCGAGGAGCAGTTCTTC,CASSETSGIEEQFF
-,TRBJ1-5,TRBV19,-,TGTGCCAGTAATCCGAGAGCAGGGCTTCAGCCCCAGCATTTT,CASNPRAGLQPQHF
once,TRBJ2-7,TRBV6-1,TRBD1,TGTGCCAGCATTACCGGACAGGGCATTTACGAGCAGTACTTC,CASITGQGIYEQYF
-,TRBJ1-5,TRBV9,-,TGTGCCAGCAGCGTAGGTCCAGGGAATCAGCCCCAGCATTTT,CASSVGPGNQPQHF
-,TRBJ1-5,TRBV6-1,TRBD1,TGTGCCAGCAGTAGGGACAGGAGTAATCAGCCCCAGCATTTT,CASSRDRSNQPQHF
-,TRBJ1-6,TRBV7-9,TRBD1,TGTGCCAGCAGCAGACAGGGAACCGGGTCCTCACCCCCCCACTTT,CASSRQGTGSSPPHF
-,TRBJ1-2,TRBV6-1,TRBD1,TGTGCCAGCAGCTCGGGACAGACTAACTATGGCTACACCTTC,CASSSGQTNYGYTF
-,TRBJ2-7,TRBV7-9,TRBD1,TGTGCCAGCAGCCCCTACCGGACAGGGGGTATGAACGAGCAGTACTTC,CASSPYRTGGMNEQYF
once,TRBJ2-7,TRBV10-3,-,TGTGCCATCAGTGAGTCGACAGGCAGCTACGAGCAGTACTTC,CAISESTGSYEQYF
few,TRBJ1-1,TRBV5-1,TRBD1,TGCGCCAGTAAACCGGGACAGCAGAACACTGAAGCTTTCTTT,CASKPGQQNTEAFF
-,TRBJ2-7,TRBV29-1,TRBD2,TGCAGCGTTGACCTCGAGGAGGGGCTAGCGGGAGAAAAGCAGTACTTC,CSVDLEEGLAGEKQYF
-,TRBJ2-2,TRBV5-8,TRBD2,TGTGCCAGCAGCTCCAAACTAGCGGGAGGACGGACCGGGGAGCTGTTTTTT,CASSSKLAGGRTGELFF
once,TRBJ1-2,TRBV5-3,-,TGTGCCAGAAGCTTGGTCGGTGGTTTCAGGGAGGGCTATGGCTACACCTTC,CARSLVGGFREGYGYTF
few,TRBJ1-4,TRBV13,TRBD1,TGTGCCAGCAGCTTAGAGGGACAGAATGAAAAACTGTTTTTT,CASSLEGQNEKLFF
-,TRBJ2-3,TRBV7-6,-,TGTGCCAGCAGCTCCTTCCCCCGTTCTTCTAGCACAGATACGCAGTATTTT,CASSSFPRSSSTDTQYF
-,TRBJ1-5,TRBV6-6,-,TGTGCCAGCAGTTACTCGTTAAATCAGCCCCAGCATTTT,CASSYSLNQPQHF
-,TRBJ1-5,TRBV6-6,TRBD1,TGTGCCAGCTCCCAGCACCGGGACAGGGGTGGTCAGCCCCAGCATTTT,CASSQHRDRGGQPQHF
-,TRBJ1-2,TRBV9,TRBD1,TGTGCCAGCAGCGCAGGGGGCAGCTATGGCTACACCTTC,CASSAGGSYGYTF
-,TRBJ1-2,TRBV2,-,TGTGCCAGCAGGTTACAAGGCTACACCTTC,CASRLQGYTF
-,TRBJ1-1,TRBV7-2,TRBD1,TGTGCCAGCAGCACCCGGACAGGGGGCCTGGCTGAAGCTTTCTTT,CASSTRTGGLAEAFF
-,TRBJ2-5,TRBV27,TRBD2,TGTGCCAGCAGTTTAATAGCATCCCAGCGGGGGGGGGAGACCCAGTACTTC,CASSLIASQRGGETQYF